This T cell receptor (beta chain) came from a study of blood T cell repertoires in COVID-19. Background on the study: T cells, B-cell-depleted T cells, or PBMCs provided the cDNA or gDNA that served as material.

This table comes from immunoSEQ multiplex PCR, and its TCRdb copy is limited to in-frame clones, with some not included. This sample has 150,000 to 200,000 clones, with around 85% found just once. This clone occurred once. Germline CDR1 reads MGHRA; CDR2 reads YSYEKL. The CDR3 is 18 residues long. Trimming removed 1 base at V and 0 bases at J, with 15 bases between. Sequenced: peripheral blood. The TCR originated in a man in his forties or fifties with active or convalescent COVID-19. The chain employs TRBV4-1 and TRBJ1-4; possibly TRBD1 for D (5 bases). This chain's CDR3 is CASSQGPLRQTTNEKLFF. The CDR3 DNA follows: TGCGCCAGCAGCCAAGGCCCTCTACGACAGACAACTAATGAAAAACTGTTTTTT.